The 29 T cell receptor beta chains below come from one sample, sequenced in a study of Graves' ophthalmopathy and Graves' hyperthyroidism listed by TCRdb under 2018. TCRdb lists the instrument as Illumina HiSeq 2000. For repertoire sequencing, TCR beta CDR3 regions were amplified from RNA transcripts. A first-round RT-PCR used HTBI primers with the Qiagen OneStep RT-PCR kit, followed by a second-round multiplex PCR, size selection and purification. TCRdb ran its own pipeline on the public reads, namely fastp trimming at Q25 and MiXCR clone calling, and kept in-frame beta chains. Rows are unified per CDR3 protein, each entry keeping the most common DNA and genes. In this sample the table shows 300,000 to 500,000 distinct CDR3 sequences, approximately 15% of which occur a single time. 7% of the sample comes from the top ten. The sequenced sample was peripheral blood. These receptor sequences come from a woman between 18 and 29 years old with stable Graves' hyperthyroidism. Donor details come from another sample of the same person, matched by shared clones.

This clonotype was observed at least ten times. The genes are TRBV2 and TRBJ1-1, with D possibly TRBD1 on 5 matching bases. From germline, CDR1 is SNHLY and CDR2 FYNNEI. CDR3 size: 15 residues. The V end lost 4 bases, the J end lost 2 bases, and 14 bases lay between the germline ends. CDR3 sequence (DNA): TGTGCCAGCAGTGCGGGTACGGACACAAACACTGAAGCTTTCTTT. Amino acid sequence: CASSAGTDTNTEAFF.

This clonotype has ten or more counts. This sequence joins TRBV20-1 and TRBJ2-7; TRBD1 matches 7 bases. Trimming cost V 2 bases and J 7 bases; bases outside gene matches: 8. The CDR3 covers 13 residues. Germline V gives CDR1 DFQATT, CDR2 SNEGSKA (reference sequence). The CDR3 loop is CSARRTGPGEQYF. Written as DNA, the CDR3 is TGCAGTGCTAGAAGGACAGGTCCAGGGGAGCAGTACTTC.

The chain carries TRBV12-5 and TRBJ1-1, with D perhaps TRBD1 (6 bases). Looked up from germline, CDR1 is LGHNT and CDR2 is FRNRAP. This CDR3 region has 17 residues. Trimming stripped 2 bases from V and 0 bases from J, with 16 bases between. As DNA, the CDR3 is TGTGCTAGTGGTTTGTCCCGGGACATTTTGATGAACACTGAAGCTTTCTTT. Protein product: CASGLSRDILMNTEAFF. Filled out from reference TRBV12-5 and TRBJ1-1, the complete variable domain reads DARVTQTPRHKVTEMGQEVTMRCQPILGHNTVFWYRQTMMQGLELLAYFRNRAPLDDSGMPKDRFSAEMPDATLATLKIQPSEPRDSAVYFCASGLSRDILMNTEAFFGQGTRLTVV.

A note on this clonotype: A much bigger clone sits one base away, suggesting this may be a read error. It is likely a read error, because the conserved phenylalanine at the end of the CDR3 is missing. The chain is built from TRBV11-2 and TRBJ1-5, with TRBD1 as a possible D gene (5 bases). The CDR3 totals 16 residues. The V end was cut by 2 bases, the J end by 2 bases, with 13 bases between. Germline V lookup: CDR1 SGHAT, CDR2 FQNNGV. The CDR3 DNA is TGTGCCAGCAGCTTAAGAGGGGATATAGGCAATCAGCCCCAGCATGTT. Encoded protein: CASSLRGDIGNQPQHV.

Remarks on this clonotype: This could be a read error, since a much larger clone is one nucleotide away. V and J are TRBV10-3 and TRBJ2-7, with D possibly TRBD1 on 5 matching bases. This CDR3 has 14 residues. CDR1 and CDR2 (germline): ENHRY, SYGVKD. The CDR3 nucleotides read TGTGTCATCAGCTCCACCACGACAGCTTACGAGCAGTACTTC. Protein sequence: CVISSTTTAYEQYF.

A single count supports this clonotype. A read error may produce the germline difference seen at one junction end. The chain recombines TRBV5-1 with TRBJ2-7; D not certain. The CDR3 is 13 amino acids. Germline V gene lookup returns CDR1 SGHRS and CDR2 YFSETQ. DNA of the CDR3: TGCGCCAGCAGGGCAGGACCTTCCCTCGAGCAATACTTC. This translates into CASRAGPSLEQYF.

As to this clonotype: This may stem from a read error, because a much larger clone lies one nucleotide away. The chain has TRBV27 and TRBJ1-6; no clear D gene. V was pared by 7 bases and J by 10 bases, with 23 bases between. In germline, CDR1 is MNHEY, CDR2 SMNVEV (reference sequence). This CDR3 region has 16 residues. This chain's CDR3 is CASTPLGLASGSPLHF. CDR3 sequence (DNA): TGTGCCAGCACTCCGCTTGGATTGGCGAGCGGATCACCCCTCCACTTT.

This clonotype was recorded at least ten times. The rearrangement uses TRBV6-1 and TRBJ2-7, with 9 bases identical to TRBD1. This CDR3 comprises 15 residues. Germline V gene sequence: CDR1 MNHNS, CDR2 SASEGT. V gave up 7 bases and J gave up 7 bases; unmatched junction bases: 14. CDR3 bases: TGTGCCAGCACCGACCTGGGACAGGGTAATAAAGAGCAGTACTTC. This translates into CASTDLGQGNKEQYF.

This clonotype was seen at least ten times. The chain uses TRBV20-1 and TRBJ1-1, with TRBD1 identical over 10 bases. Per the germline V gene, CDR1 is DFQATT and CDR2 is SNEGSKA (reference sequence). There are 15 residues in the CDR3. Germline trimming cut 1 base from V and 3 bases from J; bases unmatched to any gene: 5. Written as DNA, the CDR3 is TGCAGTGCTAGAGGGACAGGGGGGAAGGACACTGAAGCTTTCTTT. Protein: CSARGTGGKDTEAFF.

The chain employs TRBV15 and TRBJ1-2; the match to TRBD1 covers 10 bases. Per the germline V gene, CDR1 is LNHNV and CDR2 is YYDKDF (reference sequence). Germline trimming cut 5 bases from V and 3 bases from J; bases unmatched to any gene: 9. This CDR3 is built from 16 residues. DNA of the CDR3: TGTGCCACCAGCCCGCATAAGACAGGGGGCGACTATGGCTACACCTTC. This sequence encodes CATSPHKTGGDYGYTF.

The table lists this clonotype with a few counts. The junction differs from germline at one of its ends, possibly a read error. The chain links TRBV6-4 to TRBJ1-2, with a possible D match to TRBD1 (5 bases). Germline CDR1 is MRHNA and CDR2 is SNTAGT. The CDR3 has 15 amino acids. CDR3 DNA sequence: TGTGCCAGCAGTGGGCCCCAGACAGCTAAATATGGCTACACCTTC. It is translated as CASSGPQTAKYGYTF.

This clonotype was picked up a small number of times. The rearrangement links TRBV7-2 to TRBJ1-2, with TRBD1 matching 10 bases. The CDR3 has 11 amino acids. V was clipped by 7 bases and J by 8 bases; unmatched bases: 1. Germline-derived CDR1 and CDR2 are SGHTA and FQGNSA. DNA for the CDR3: TGTGCCAGCACGACAGGGGGCGGCTACACCTTC. It is translated as CASTTGGGYTF.

This clonotype was detected many times. The chain is built from TRBV7-3 and TRBJ2-5, with 12 bases identical to TRBD2. This CDR3 is 15 amino acids long. V shed 3 bases and J 5 bases; nucleotides not matched to a gene: 4. The V gene's germline CDR1 is SGHTA and CDR2 FQGTGA. The CDR3 DNA is TGTGCCAGCAGCTTCGGACTAGCGGGGTGGGAGACCCAGTACTTC. Residues: CASSFGLAGWETQYF.

This clonotype was counted ten times or more. The chain employs TRBV6-5 and TRBJ1-1; D remains ambiguous. V lost 0 bases to trimming and J lost 4 bases, with 12 bases between them. There are 15 residues in the CDR3. Looked up from germline, CDR1 is MNHEY and CDR2 is SVGAGI. CDR3 amino acids: CASSYSRSGVTEAFF. CDR3 DNA sequence: TGTGCCAGCAGTTACTCGAGAAGTGGGGTCACTGAAGCTTTCTTT.

This clonotype has a count of ten or more. This chain joins TRBV2 and TRBJ1-2; D unclear. This CDR3 has 17 residues. V lost 3 bases and J 5 bases, leaving 22 bases between the germline ends. The germline gives CDR1 SNHLY, CDR2 FYNNEI. CDR3 protein: CASSEAGPLRLVYGYTF. DNA for the CDR3: TGTGCCAGCAGTGAGGCCGGGCCTCTTCGACTGGTTTATGGCTACACCTTC.

This clonotype was recorded at least ten times. The rearrangement uses TRBV6-5 and TRBJ2-7; 9 nucleotides align to TRBD2. The CDR3 sequence is 17 residues long. With 2 bases clipped from V and 4 bases from J, the junction kept 12 bases outside the gene matches. Germline V gene lookup returns CDR1 MNHEY and CDR2 SVGAGI. CDR3 region: CASSYRRASGAQYEQYF. The CDR3 region has the DNA TGTGCCAGCAGTTACCGCAGGGCTAGCGGGGCCCAGTACGAGCAGTACTTC.

This clonotype appeared many times. The CDR3 DNA reads TGTGCCAGCAGCGCCGACAGTTTCGCTTACTATGGCTACACCTTC. Amino acids: CASSADSFAYYGYTF. V usage is TRBV7-9 and J usage is TRBJ1-2; D may be TRBD1 (5 bases). Germline V CDR1 and CDR2: SEHNR, FQNEAQ (reference sequence). V dropped 5 bases and J dropped 3 bases, with 16 bases sitting between them. The CDR3 is 15 amino acids.

This clonotype appeared many times. CDR3 in amino acids: CASTRLEAFF. The DNA of the CDR3 is TGTGCCAGCACCCGACTTGAAGCTTTCTTT. The chain carries TRBV6-1 and TRBJ1-1; D gene uncertain. The germline CDR1 and CDR2 sequences are MNHNS and SASEGT. The CDR3 has 10 amino acids. Trimming removed 7 bases at V and 7 bases at J, with 7 bases between.

This clonotype was observed many times. This chain links TRBV29-1 with TRBJ1-2; TRBD1 aligns across 8 bases. CDR3 size: 12 residues. The trim removed 2 bases at V and 13 bases at J, leaving 9 bases unmatched. The germline CDR1 and CDR2 sequences are SQVTM and ANQGSEA. This CDR3 reads CSVERGQGFLTF. CDR3 DNA: TGCAGCGTTGAAAGAGGACAGGGTTTTCTCACCTTC.

Ten or more counts support this clonotype. The gene calls are TRBV24-1 and TRBJ2-5; D is perhaps TRBD1 (5 bases). Germline V gives CDR1 KGHDR, CDR2 SFDVKD. V lost 1 base, J lost 5 bases, and 16 bases lay in between. This CDR3 contains 16 residues. CDR3 coding DNA: TGTGCCACCAGTGATTTCGCGGCAGGGTTTGAGGAGACCCAGTACTTC. Its translation is CATSDFAAGFEETQYF.

The rearrangement uses TRBV15 and TRBJ2-7; TRBD1 agrees at 11 bases. Trimming took 1 base from V and 2 from J; bases not matched to a gene: 13. Germline CDR1 LNHNV, CDR2 YYDKDF (reference sequence). This CDR3 is built from 19 residues. DNA for the CDR3: TGTGCCACCAGCAGAGTTGGGAATACCGGGACAGGGGGTCCCTACGAGCAGTACTTC. Translation: CATSRVGNTGTGGPYEQYF.

This clonotype was seen repeatedly, ten times or more. The V and J genes are TRBV7-2 and TRBJ2-5; 10 bases line up with TRBD1. Looked up from germline, CDR1 is SGHTA and CDR2 is FQGNSA. This CDR3 is 15 amino acids long. The V segment lost 5 bases and the J segment 4 bases; nucleotides outside the gene matches: 7. CDR3 protein: CASSARDRGRETQYF. The DNA for the CDR3 is TGTGCCAGCAGCGCCCGGGACAGGGGTAGAGAGACCCAGTACTTC.

This clonotype was counted at least ten times. The J gene is TRBJ1-2, the V gene TRBV12-3 or TRBV12-4, with D possibly TRBD1 on 6 matching bases. The V gene lost 5 bases and the J gene lost 5 bases, with 18 bases spanning the gap. CDR3 length: 15 residues. The CDR3 DNA is TGTGCCAGCAGTGACCCGGGGGGGGGCGAGTATGGCTACACCTTC. Its translation: CASSDPGGGEYGYTF.

The rearrangement joins TRBV27 to TRBJ1-5; TRBD1 might be the D (5 bases). The CDR3 extends over 18 amino acids. Germline CDR1 is MNHEY and CDR2 is SMNVEV (reference sequence). Trimming removed 4 bases at V and 1 base at J, with 20 bases between. The CDR3: CASSSGPSGGYSNQPQHF. As DNA, the CDR3 is TGTGCCAGCAGTTCAGGGCCCTCCGGAGGGTACAGCAATCAGCCCCAGCATTTT.

This clonotype appeared many times. The chain joins TRBV5-1 to TRBJ2-7, with 8 bases aligning to TRBD1. CDR1 and CDR2 (germline): SGHRS, YFSETQ. The CDR3 has 15 amino acids. V shed 0 bases and J 2 bases; nucleotides not matched to a gene: 4. The CDR3 DNA sequence: TGCGCCAGCAGCTTGGACAGGGGACAGGCCTACGAGCAGTACTTC. It translates to CASSLDRGQAYEQYF.

This clonotype was detected many times. The CDR3 region is CASSENSDRGRLYGYTF. The CDR3 DNA is TGTGCCAGCAGTGAAAATTCGGACAGGGGGCGCCTCTATGGCTACACCTTC. The chain uses TRBV27 and TRBJ1-2, with 11 bases identical to TRBD1. With V trimmed by 5 bases and J by 4 bases, 12 bases remained unmatched. This CDR3 has 17 residues. The germline gives CDR1 MNHEY, CDR2 SMNVEV (reference sequence).

CDR3 in DNA: TGTGCCAGCAGACAGGGGGCCCTCTGTGGCTACACCTTC. It yields the protein CASRQGALCGYTF. The V call is TRBV27, the J call TRBJ1-2; 9 nucleotides line up with TRBD1. The V segment lost 6 bases and the J segment 7 bases; nucleotides outside the gene matches: 6. CDR1 and CDR2 (germline): MNHEY, SMNVEV (reference sequence). CDR3 length equals 13 residues.

This clonotype has at least ten counts. This chain connects TRBV15 to TRBJ2-5, with TRBD1 matching over 8 bases. V trimming: 1 base; J trimming: 2 bases; junction bases outside the gene matches: 6. CDR1 is LNHNV, CDR2 YYDKDF, per germline (reference sequence). CDR3 length equals 16 residues. The CDR3 bases are TGTGCCACCAGCAGAGGATCGGGGGACAGGCAAGAGACCCAGTACTTC. Translation: CATSRGSGDRQETQYF.

The chain joins TRBV19 to TRBJ1-6; possible D gene TRBD1, 5 bases. Deletions cut 6 bases from V and 7 bases from J, with 16 bases between. The germline V gene has CDR1 LNHDA and CDR2 SQIVND (reference sequence). This CDR3 spans 15 amino acids. The CDR3 sequence is CASRLLQVVNSPLHF. DNA of the CDR3: TGTGCCAGTAGACTCCTACAGGTGGTAAATTCACCCCTCCACTTT.